Listed below are T cell receptor beta chains from one sample, sequenced in a study of blood T cell repertoires in COVID-19. Libraries were prepared by immunoSEQ multiplex PCR; TCRdb keeps only in-frame clonotypes and omits some of them. The table has a few hundred thousand clones, approximately 87% seen once; the top ten hold 7.8%. The sequencing sample was made of peripheral blood. These receptors all come from a woman in her forties or fifties who had recovered from COVID-19. Both conserved end residues are part of each CDR3. The D gene is left open where the match is weak. Clone size is stated in some rows and not others, as once, few, many or a class when expanded.

clone_size	j_call	d_call	v_call	cdr3_nt	cdr3_aa
NA	TRBJ1-2	TRBD1	TRBV4-3	TGCGCCAGCAGCCAGACAGGGCTTTGGGGCTACACCTTC	CASSQTGLWGYTF
NA	TRBJ1-4	NA	TRBV7-2	TGTGCCAGCAGCCGGGGGGGCAGTGGTTCAGGGGAAAAACTGTTTTTT	CASSRGGSGSGEKLFF
NA	TRBJ1-6	NA	TRBV3-1/TRBV3-2	TGTGCCAGCAGCCAAGCTCACGCGGGTTCACCCCTCCACTTT	CASSQAHAGSPLHF
NA	TRBJ2-1	NA	TRBV6-6	TGTGCCAGCCGGGAGTTCGAAGTGGATGAGCAGTTCTTC	CASREFEVDEQFF
NA	TRBJ2-3	TRBD2	TRBV13	TGTGCCAGCAGCCGTGAGCTATTGAGCGGGAGAGTGGCAGATACGCAGTATTTT	CASSRELLSGRVADTQYF
NA	TRBJ2-7	NA	TRBV3-1/TRBV3-2	TGTGCCAGCAGTCTAGCCTCCAGGCAGACATACTACGAGCAGTACTTC	CASSLASRQTYYEQYF
few	TRBJ1-5	NA	TRBV20-1	TGCAGTGCTAGTATGTCCGGGCAGCCCCAGCATTTT	CSASMSGQPQHF
NA	TRBJ1-4	NA	TRBV4-3	TGCGCCAGCAGCCAAAACGAGAATAATGAAAAACTGTTTTTT	CASSQNENNEKLFF
NA	TRBJ1-3	TRBD1	TRBV7-9	TGTGCCAGCGCGGGACAGGGCTCTGGAAACACCATATATTTT	CASAGQGSGNTIYF
NA	TRBJ1-5	NA	TRBV28	TGTGCCAGCAGTTTCGAGGGCCAGCCCCAGCATTTT	CASSFEGQPQHF
NA	TRBJ2-3	NA	TRBV5-5	TGTGCCAGCAGCTTGGTAGTACGGGATACGCAGTATTTT	CASSLVVRDTQYF
few	TRBJ2-7	NA	TRBV6-2/TRBV6-3	TGTGCCAGCAGCCTGACAGACTCTTCCTACGAGCAGTACTTC	CASSLTDSSYEQYF
NA	TRBJ2-7	TRBD2	TRBV6-4	TGTGCCAGCAGTGAAGGGACTAGCGGCTACGAGCAGTACTTC	CASSEGTSGYEQYF
once	TRBJ1-6	NA	TRBV3-1/TRBV3-2	TGTGCCAGCAGCCAAGGATACAGGGAAAGCTCACCCCTCCACTTT	CASSQGYRESSPLHF
once	TRBJ2-1	TRBD2	TRBV30	TGTGCCTGGCGGGGACTAGTATCCTACAATGAGCAGTTCTTC	CAWRGLVSYNEQFF
NA	TRBJ1-6	TRBD1	TRBV7-9	TGTGCCAGCAGCCGGACAGGGGGCAGGAGCTCCTATAATTCACCCCTCCACTTT	CASSRTGGRSSYNSPLHF
NA	TRBJ2-7	TRBD1	TRBV6-2/TRBV6-3	TGTGCCAGCACCCCGGGACAGAGCTACGAGCAGTACTTC	CASTPGQSYEQYF
NA	TRBJ2-3	TRBD2	TRBV2	TGTGCCAGCAGGGCCGGGACTAGCCGGGCAGATACGCAGTATTTT	CASRAGTSRADTQYF
NA	TRBJ1-1	NA	TRBV12-3/TRBV12-4	TGTGCCAGCAGTCTAAGCGACAGAGACGAAGCTTTCTTT	CASSLSDRDEAFF
NA	TRBJ1-2	TRBD1	TRBV28	TGTGCCAGCCTCCGGGACAGGGGCGGCTATGGCTACACCTTC	CASLRDRGGYGYTF
NA	TRBJ2-3	NA	TRBV24-1	TGTGCCACCAGTGATCCCTCCGGGACAAGCACAGATACGCAGTATTTT	CATSDPSGTSTDTQYF
NA	TRBJ2-6	NA	TRBV7-8	TGTGCCAGCAGCTTAGCGGGGGCCCAGGTCTCTGGGGCCAACGTCCTGACTTTC	CASSLAGAQVSGANVLTF
NA	TRBJ2-3	NA	TRBV5-5	TGTGCCAGCAGCTCTAGCACAGATACGCAGTATTTT	CASSSSTDTQYF
NA	TRBJ2-7	NA	TRBV6-6	TGTGCCAGCAGTCATGGGGGACAAATGTACGAGCAGTACTTC	CASSHGGQMYEQYF
NA	TRBJ2-7	TRBD1	TRBV4-1	TGCGCCAGCAGCCTCCGGGACAGGGGGTTCTACGAGCAGTACTTC	CASSLRDRGFYEQYF
NA	TRBJ2-2	NA	TRBV19	TGTGCCAGTAGAGTGAGCGGGGAGCTGTTTTTT	CASRVSGELFF
NA	TRBJ2-3	NA	TRBV14	TGTGCCAGCAGCCAACAAACAGGGGATACGCAGTATTTT	CASSQQTGDTQYF
NA	TRBJ2-3	NA	TRBV4-3	TGCGCCAGCAGCCAGAGGCGGGGCGGATCTAGCACAGATACGCAGTATTTT	CASSQRRGGSSTDTQYF